The next 15 T cell receptor beta chains were all read from a single sample in a study of OX40 agonist ivuxolimab in advanced cancers. Profiling relied on immunoSEQ multiplex PCR, and the TCRdb table lists in-frame clones only, not all of them. The top ten hold 0.85% to 1% of the sample, which has 70,000 or so clones, about 90% seen once. The specimen comprised CD4+ or CD8+ T cells sorted from blood, sampled in a trial of the OX40 agonist ivuxolimab. The receptors were sampled from an adult with an advanced solid tumor such as melanoma, head and neck, liver or kidney cancer.

The gene calls are TRBV11-2 and TRBJ2-1; D tentatively fits TRBD1 or TRBD2 (5 bases each). CDR3 length: 13 amino acids. Germline assignment: CDR1 SGHAT and CDR2 FQNNGV. The V and J ends lost 3 bases and 8 bases respectively, with 11 bases between them. CDR3 region: CASSLVRGDEQFF. The CDR3 nucleotides are TGTGCCAGCAGCTTGGTGAGAGGGGATGAGCAGTTCTTC.

V gene TRBV4-2 combines with J gene TRBJ2-1; 10 bases fit TRBD2. The J segment lost 4 bases and the V segment lost 0 bases, leaving 9 bases of the junction unmatched. CDR1 and CDR2 (germline): LGHNA, YNFKEQ. The CDR3 sequence is 18 residues long. CDR3 protein: CASSQDRGTSAGYNEQFF. DNA for the CDR3: TGTGCCAGCAGCCAAGATAGGGGGACTAGCGCGGGGTACAATGAGCAGTTCTTC.

The rearrangement uses TRBV5-4 and TRBJ1-1, with TRBD1 as a possible D gene (6 bases). Germline CDR1 reads SGHNT; CDR2 reads YYREEE (reference sequence). V lost 3 bases and J 1 base, leaving 10 bases between the germline ends. This CDR3 has 14 amino acids. In DNA, the CDR3 is TGTGCCAGCAGCTCGACAGGAGGGAACACTGAAGCTTTCTTT. The encoded protein is CASSSTGGNTEAFF. The variable domain in full, with the rest retrieved from reference TRBV5-4 and TRBJ1-1, is ETGVTQSPTHLIKTRGQQVTLRCSSQSGHNTVSWYQQALGQGPQFIFQYYREEENGRGNFPPRFSGLQFPNYSSELNVNALELDDSALYLCASSSTGGNTEAFFGQGTRLTVV.

The V gene is TRBV30, the J gene TRBJ1-6, with D maybe TRBD1 (5 bases). Germline assignment: CDR1 GTSNPN and CDR2 SVGIG (reference sequence). This CDR3 comprises 15 residues. V was clipped by 4 bases and J by 7 bases, with 17 bases between them. The CDR3 DNA reads TGTGCCTGGACCCCGACGGGACGGTACAATTCACCCCTCCACTTT. Amino acids: CAWTPTGRYNSPLHF.

The chain has TRBV4-1 and TRBJ1-6, with a tentative D call TRBD1 (5 bases). Trimming removed 4 bases from V and 0 bases from J, with 16 bases in between. This CDR3 contains 18 residues. CDR1 and CDR2 (germline): MGHRA, YSYEKL. CDR3 sequence reads: CASSPTPGRSSYNSPLHF. The CDR3 bases are TGCGCCAGCAGCCCTACGCCGGGACGGAGCTCCTATAATTCACCCCTCCACTTT.

The chain uses TRBV5-1 and TRBJ2-1; no clear D gene. This CDR3 contains 14 residues. The germline V gene has CDR1 SGHRS and CDR2 YFSETQ. Trimming removed 0 bases at V and 8 bases at J, with 12 bases between. Here the CDR3 DNA reads TGCGCCAGCAGCTTGGGGGGAACCAGAGATGAGCAGTTCTTC. Translating it yields CASSLGGTRDEQFF. The variable domain in full, completed from reference TRBV5-1 and TRBJ2-1, reads KAGVTQTPRYLIKTRGQQVTLSCSPISGHRSVSWYQQTPGQGLQFLFEYFSETQRNKGNFPGRFSGRQFSNSRSEMNVSTLELGDSALYLCASSLGGTRDEQFFGPGTRLTVL.

The chain couples TRBV15 to TRBJ1-5, with a tentative D call TRBD1 (5 bases). The CDR3 is 15 amino acids. The germline V gene encodes CDR1 LNHNV and CDR2 YYDKDF (reference sequence). The germline V and J ends were trimmed by 0 bases and 6 bases, with 12 bases remaining between them. This CDR3 is CATSRDLAGTQPQHF. Here the CDR3 DNA reads TGTGCCACCAGCAGAGATCTGGCAGGGACTCAGCCCCAGCATTTT.

V usage is TRBV5-1 and J usage is TRBJ2-2; TRBD2 matches 8 bases. With V trimmed by 7 bases and J by 4 bases, 9 bases remained unmatched. Per the germline V gene, CDR1 is SGHRS and CDR2 is YFSETQ. This CDR3 region has 15 residues. In DNA form, the CDR3 reads TGCGCCAGCTGGAGCGGGGGCCCATTCACCGGGGAGCTGTTTTTT. Translated, it gives CASWSGGPFTGELFF.

The V call is TRBV29-1, the J call TRBJ2-1; D assignment may be TRBD1 or TRBD2 (5 bases each). Trimming cost V 7 bases and J 7 bases, with 17 bases left between them. CDR1 is SQVTM and CDR2 is ANQGSEA in the germline V gene. This CDR3 is 13 amino acids long. The CDR3 region is CSAGIGQNNEQFF. In DNA form, the CDR3 reads TGCAGCGCGGGGATCGGACAAAATAATGAGCAGTTCTTC.

This chain links TRBV11-2 with TRBJ2-7, with D perhaps given as TRBD1 or TRBD2 (6 bases each). This CDR3 spans 14 amino acids. V lost 6 bases, J lost 2 bases, and 14 bases lay in between. Germline CDR1 is SGHAT and CDR2 is FQNNGV. CDR3 sequence reads: CASRGGHGPYEQYF. CDR3 coding DNA: TGTGCCAGCAGGGGGGGACACGGGCCCTACGAGCAGTACTTC.

The chain has TRBV18 and TRBJ2-1; D is unresolved. The CDR3 totals 15 residues. Germline CDR1 KGHSH, CDR2 LQKENI. The V gene lost 2 bases and the J gene lost 5 bases, with 13 bases spanning the gap. The CDR3 loop reads CASSPYRGPNNEQFF. CDR3 DNA: TGTGCCAGCTCACCATATCGTGGGCCTAACAATGAGCAGTTCTTC.

This CDR3 reads CASSQASHRSSGNTIYF. CDR3 bases: TGCGCCAGCAGCCAAGCATCCCACAGGAGCTCTGGAAACACCATATATTTT. The chain has TRBV4-3 and TRBJ1-3, with TRBD1 as a possible D gene (5 bases). The CDR3 runs 17 residues. In germline, CDR1 is LGHNA, CDR2 YSLEER. V lost 1 base and J lost 0, with 13 bases in between.

The gene calls are TRBV5-6 and TRBJ2-7, with a possible D match to TRBD1 (5 bases). CDR3 size: 14 residues. The germline V and J ends were trimmed by 1 base and 2 bases, with 10 bases remaining between them. Germline V CDR1 and CDR2: SGHDT, YYEEEE. The chain's CDR3 is CASSLSYRTYEQYF. CDR3 bases: TGTGCCAGCAGCTTGTCGTACAGGACCTACGAGCAGTACTTC.

The chain has TRBV7-9 and TRBJ1-2; a weak D match, TRBD1 (5 bases). Trimming shortened V by 8 bases and J by 5 bases, and 21 bases separated the two germline ends. The V gene's germline CDR1 is SEHNR and CDR2 FQNEAQ (reference sequence). The length of the CDR3 is 15 residues. The CDR3 reads CASSLGAGRLYGYTF. The DNA for the CDR3 is TGTGCCAGCTCTCTCGGGGCAGGGAGACTATATGGCTACACCTTC.

The V and J genes are TRBV7-2 and TRBJ2-1, with 10 bases that match TRBD1. V shed 5 bases and J 7 bases; nucleotides not matched to a gene: 14. This CDR3 is 17 amino acids long. CDR1 and CDR2 (germline): SGHTA, FQGNSA. The CDR3 DNA follows: TGTGCCAGCAGCCTGCGCGCCGGGACAGGGGCCGCGAATGAGCAGTTCTTC. It translates to CASSLRAGTGAANEQFF.